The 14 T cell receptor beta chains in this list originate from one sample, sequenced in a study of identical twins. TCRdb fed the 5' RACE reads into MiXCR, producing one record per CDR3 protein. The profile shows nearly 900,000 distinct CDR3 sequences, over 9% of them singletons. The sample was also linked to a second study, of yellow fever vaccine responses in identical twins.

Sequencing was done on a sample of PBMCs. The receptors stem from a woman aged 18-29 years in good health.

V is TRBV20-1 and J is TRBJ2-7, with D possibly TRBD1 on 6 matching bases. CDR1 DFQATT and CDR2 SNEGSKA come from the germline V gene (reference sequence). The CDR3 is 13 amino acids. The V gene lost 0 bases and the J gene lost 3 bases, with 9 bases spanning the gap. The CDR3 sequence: CSAREGTSYEQYV. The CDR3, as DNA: TGCAGTGCTAGAGAGGGGACAAGCTACGAGCAGTACGTC.

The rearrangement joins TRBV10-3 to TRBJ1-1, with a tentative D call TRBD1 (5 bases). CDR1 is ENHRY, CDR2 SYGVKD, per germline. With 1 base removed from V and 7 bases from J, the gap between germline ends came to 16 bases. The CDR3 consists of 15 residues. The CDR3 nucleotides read TGTGCCATCAGTGAGTTGGGGGTAGGAAAACTTGAAGCTTTCTTT. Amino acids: CAISELGVGKLEAFF.

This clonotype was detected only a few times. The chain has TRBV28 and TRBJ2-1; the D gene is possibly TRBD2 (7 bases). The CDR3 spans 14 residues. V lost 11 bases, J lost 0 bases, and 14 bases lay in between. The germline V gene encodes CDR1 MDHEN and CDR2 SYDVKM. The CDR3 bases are TGTGCCGGGGGGGGGACAAACTCCTACAATGAGCAGTTCTTC. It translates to CAGGGTNSYNEQFF.

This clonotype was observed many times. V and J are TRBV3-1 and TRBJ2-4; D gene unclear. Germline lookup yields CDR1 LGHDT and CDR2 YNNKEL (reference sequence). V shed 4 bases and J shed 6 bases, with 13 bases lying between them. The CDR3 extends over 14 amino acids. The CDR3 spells CASSLSGTGNIQYF. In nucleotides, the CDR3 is TGTGCCAGCAGCCTCTCGGGTACTGGAAACATTCAGTACTTC.

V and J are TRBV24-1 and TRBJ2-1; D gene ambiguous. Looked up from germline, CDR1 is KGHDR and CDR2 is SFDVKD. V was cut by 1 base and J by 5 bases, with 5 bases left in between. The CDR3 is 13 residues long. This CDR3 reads CATSDFPNNEQFF. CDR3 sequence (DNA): TGTGCCACCAGTGATTTCCCCAACAATGAGCAGTTCTTC.

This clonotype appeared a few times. The CDR3 DNA follows: TGTGCCAGCAGCTTAGGCATGGACCACTACGAGCAGTACTTC. Its translation is CASSLGMDHYEQYF. The V call is TRBV13, the J call TRBJ2-7, with D unresolved. The V and J ends lost 0 bases and 3 bases respectively, with 9 bases between them. CDR3 length: 14 residues. Germline CDR1 is PRHDT and CDR2 is FYEKMQ (reference sequence). Full variable domain (outside the CDR3, taken from reference TRBV13 and TRBJ2-7): AAGVIQSPRHLIKEKRETATLKCYPIPRHDTVYWYQQGPGQDPQFLISFYEKMQSDKGSIPDRFSAQQFSDYHSELNMSSLELGDSALYFCASSLGMDHYEQYFGPGTRLTVT.

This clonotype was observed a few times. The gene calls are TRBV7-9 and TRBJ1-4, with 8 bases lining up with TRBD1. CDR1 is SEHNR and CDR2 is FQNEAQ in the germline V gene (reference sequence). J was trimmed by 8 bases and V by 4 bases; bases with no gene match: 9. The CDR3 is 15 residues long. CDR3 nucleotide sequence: TGTGCCAGCAGCTACGGACAGGGAAAAGAGGAAAAACTGTTTTTT. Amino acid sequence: CASSYGQGKEEKLFF.

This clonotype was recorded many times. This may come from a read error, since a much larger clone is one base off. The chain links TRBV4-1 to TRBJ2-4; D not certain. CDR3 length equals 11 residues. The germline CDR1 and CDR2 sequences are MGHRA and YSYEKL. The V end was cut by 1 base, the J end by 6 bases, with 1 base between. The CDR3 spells CASSQGNIQYF. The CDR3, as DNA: TGCGCCAGCAGCCAAGGAAACATTCAGTACTTC.

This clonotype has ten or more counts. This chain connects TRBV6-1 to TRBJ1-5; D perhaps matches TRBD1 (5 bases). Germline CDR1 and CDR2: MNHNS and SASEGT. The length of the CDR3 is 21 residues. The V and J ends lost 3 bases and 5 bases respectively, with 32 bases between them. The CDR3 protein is CASSEKATPLEGVGEDQPQHF. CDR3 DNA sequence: TGTGCCAGCAGTGAGAAGGCAACACCCCTCGAAGGGGTGGGTGAGGATCAGCCCCAGCATTTT.

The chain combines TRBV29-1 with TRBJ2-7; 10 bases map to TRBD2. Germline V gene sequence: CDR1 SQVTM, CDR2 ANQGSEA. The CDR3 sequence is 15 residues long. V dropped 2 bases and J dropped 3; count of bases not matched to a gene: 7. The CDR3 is CSVELAGVLVYEQYF. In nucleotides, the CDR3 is TGCAGCGTTGAACTAGCGGGAGTGTTAGTCTACGAGCAGTACTTC.

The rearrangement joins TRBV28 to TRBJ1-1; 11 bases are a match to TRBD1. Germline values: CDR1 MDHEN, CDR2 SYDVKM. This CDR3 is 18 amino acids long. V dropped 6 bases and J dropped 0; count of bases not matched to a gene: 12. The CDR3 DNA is TGTGCCAGCAGCTTCCGGACAGGGGGCATAAGAATGAACACTGAAGCTTTCTTT. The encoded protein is CASSFRTGGIRMNTEAFF.

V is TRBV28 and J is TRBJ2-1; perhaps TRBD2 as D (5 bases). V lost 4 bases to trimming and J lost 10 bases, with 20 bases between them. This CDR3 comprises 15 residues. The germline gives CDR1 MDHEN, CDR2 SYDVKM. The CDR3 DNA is TGTGCCAGCAGTTCCAGCGGTGGCGAGGGTACCGAGCAGTTCTTC. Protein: CASSSSGGEGTEQFF.

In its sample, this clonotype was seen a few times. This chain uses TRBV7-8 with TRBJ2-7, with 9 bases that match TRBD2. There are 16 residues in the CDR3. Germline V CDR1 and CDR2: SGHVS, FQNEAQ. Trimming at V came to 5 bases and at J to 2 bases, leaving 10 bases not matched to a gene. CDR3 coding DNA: TGTGCCAGCAGCCCTTTCCGAGCGGGGGGAACCTACGAGCAGTACTTC. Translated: CASSPFRAGGTYEQYF.

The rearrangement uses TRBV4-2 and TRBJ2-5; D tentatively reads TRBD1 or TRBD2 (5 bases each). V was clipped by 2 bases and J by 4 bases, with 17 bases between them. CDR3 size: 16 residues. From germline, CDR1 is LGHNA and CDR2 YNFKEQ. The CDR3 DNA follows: TGTGCCAGCAGCCAAAGCTCCCCTGGGGGTGGAGAGACCCAGTACTTC. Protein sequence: CASSQSSPGGGETQYF.